A selection of T cell receptor beta chains follows, all from one sample in a study of blood T cell repertoires in COVID-19. Sequencing was performed with immunoSEQ multiplex PCR; in TCRdb, only in-frame clones are kept and a portion is missing. The sample lists about 320,000 clones; 75% to 90% were seen once. Sequenced input: PBMCs or T cells enriched from blood (not recorded which). Every receptor here comes from a woman aged 30 to 39 who had been exposed to COVID-19. CDR3s include the opening cysteine and the closing phenylalanine or tryptophan. A D gene is named only where the DNA matches it firmly. Size values are once, few and many counts, or a class for expanded clones, and some rows have none.

clone_size j_call v_call d_call cdr3_nt cdr3_aa
- TRBJ2-2 TRBV10-3 TRBD1 TGTGCCACCGCGGGACAGGGAGTTACCGGGGAGCTGTTTTTT CATAGQGVTGELFF
- TRBJ2-2 TRBV4-2 TRBD1 TGTGCCAGCAGCCGCGGACAGGGGACCGGGGAGCTGTTTTTT CASSRGQGTGELFF
- TRBJ2-7 TRBV3-1/TRBV3-2 - TGTGCCAGCAGCCAACTAGCGAGTCACGAGCAGTACTTC CASSQLASHEQYF
- TRBJ2-4 TRBV3-1/TRBV3-2 - TGTGCCAGCAGCCAATTCAGGGTAAACATTCAGTACTTC CASSQFRVNIQYF
- TRBJ2-1 TRBV7-2 TRBD1 TGTGCCAGCAGCTTAGCAGGGACAGGGAAAGTCAATGAGCAGTTCTTC CASSLAGTGKVNEQFF
- TRBJ2-5 TRBV6-5 - TGTGCCAGCGTAAGGGGCGTGGGGGGAGAGACCCAGTACTTC CASVRGVGGETQYF
- TRBJ2-3 TRBV9 - TGTGCCAGCAGCGAAACTCCGGGTAGCTACCTCACAGATACGCAGTATTTT CASSETPGSYLTDTQYF
- TRBJ1-3 TRBV19 - TGTGCCAGTAGTAACTTTATGACTGGAAACACCATATATTTT CASSNFMTGNTIYF
- TRBJ1-1 TRBV30 - TGTGCCTCACGAAGGGGCTCCAACACTGAAGCTTTCTTT CASRRGSNTEAFF
- TRBJ1-5 TRBV3-1/TRBV3-2 - TGTGCCAGCAGCCTTGGGGCCTACAACCATCAGCCCCAGCATTTT CASSLGAYNHQPQHF
- TRBJ2-3 TRBV18 - TGTGCCAGCTCACCGGGTGCCCCAGGGCAACTTCGCACAGATACGCAGTATTTT CASSPGAPGQLRTDTQYF
- TRBJ2-2 TRBV29-1 TRBD1 TGCAGCGCCCCGAACGGACAGGGTACCGGGGAGCTGTTTTTT CSAPNGQGTGELFF
- TRBJ1-6 TRBV30 TRBD1 TGTGCCTGGAGTGTCGGGCAGGGGGCCAGGTCACCCCTCCACTTT CAWSVGQGARSPLHF
- TRBJ2-2 TRBV7-8 TRBD1 TGTGCCAGCAGCCACTTGGGACAGGACACCGGGGAGCTGTTTTTT CASSHLGQDTGELFF
- TRBJ2-1 TRBV12-3/TRBV12-4 - TGTGCCAGCAGTTTAACTTTTTATGAGCAGTTCTTC CASSLTFYEQFF
- TRBJ1-1 TRBV5-5 - TGTGCCAGCAGCTCGGACAGAGGCCCTGAAGCTTTCTTT CASSSDRGPEAFF
- TRBJ1-2 TRBV4-3 - TGCGCCAGCAGCCAAGATAAAAGCGATGGCTACACCTTC CASSQDKSDGYTF
once TRBJ2-5 TRBV30 - TGTGCCTGGAGTTCGGGGGTGAAAGAGACCCAGTACTTC CAWSSGVKETQYF
- TRBJ1-3 TRBV7-2 - TGTGCCAGCAGCTTAGACGGTGGCTCTGGAAACACCATATATTTT CASSLDGGSGNTIYF
- TRBJ1-6 TRBV28 - TGTGCCAGCAGTTTATCAGATTCCGTCTATAATTCACCCCTCCACTTT CASSLSDSVYNSPLHF
- TRBJ1-2 TRBV28 TRBD1 TGTGCCAGCAGTCCACAGGGGTATAATAACTATGGCTACACCTTC CASSPQGYNNYGYTF
- TRBJ1-2 TRBV24-1 - TGTGCCACCAGTGATTTAATCAGGACATCCAAGCAGGACTATGGCTACACCTTC CATSDLIRTSKQDYGYTF
few TRBJ1-3 TRBV11-2 - TGTGCCAGCAGCTTCATGCGGTCGACGGAGGGAAACACCATATATTTT CASSFMRSTEGNTIYF
- TRBJ2-3 TRBV10-3 - TGTGCCATCAGTGAGGAAAGCGACACAGATACGCAGTATTTT CAISEESDTDTQYF
once TRBJ2-7 TRBV5-3 - TGTGCCAGAAGCATGCGACTGAACAGGGACCACGAGCAGTACTTC CARSMRLNRDHEQYF
- TRBJ1-3 TRBV7-8 TRBD1 TGTGCCAGCAGCTTAGGCAACAGGGGCGCTGGAAACACCATATATTTT CASSLGNRGAGNTIYF
- TRBJ1-2 TRBV5-1 - TGCGCCAGCAGCGGAGGGGACTATGGCTACACCTTC CASSGGDYGYTF
- TRBJ2-1 TRBV5-1 - TGCGCCAGCAGCTCTGAGGGAGACAATGAGCAGTTCTTC CASSSEGDNEQFF
few TRBJ1-6 TRBV6-1 TRBD1 TGTGCCAGCAGTGATACAGGGGGCGCAGATACCCTCCACTTT CASSDTGGADTLHF
- TRBJ1-2 TRBV7-2 - TGTGCCAGCAGCGCAGGGAGGTACGGCTACACCTTC CASSAGRYGYTF
- TRBJ2-1 TRBV4-2 TRBD1 TGTGCCAGCAGCCAAAGTGCCCAGGGGGCCTACAATGAGCAGTTCTTC CASSQSAQGAYNEQFF
- TRBJ2-2 TRBV6-6 TRBD1 TGTGCCAGCAGTTACCAGACAGGGTCGAGGACCGGGGAGCTGTTTTTT CASSYQTGSRTGELFF
- TRBJ2-7 TRBV19 - TGTGCCAGTAGTATTCTTACGGGAGAAGGGGAGCAGTACTTC CASSILTGEGEQYF
- TRBJ1-2 TRBV27 TRBD1 TGTGCCAGCAGTGTTACCCGGGACAGTCTCTATGGCTACACCTTC CASSVTRDSLYGYTF
- TRBJ1-3 TRBV28 - TGTGCCAGCAGTACTTCAGGGGAGGGAAACACCATATATTTT CASSTSGEGNTIYF
- TRBJ2-1 TRBV7-9 - TGTGCCAGCAGCTTAGATGGGCAGATTAACAATGAGCAGTTCTTC CASSLDGQINNEQFF
- TRBJ2-5 TRBV5-6 - TGTGCCAGCAGCTTAAGAAGAGGCCAAGAGACCCAGTACTTC CASSLRRGQETQYF
- TRBJ1-2 TRBV19 - TGTGCCAGTAGTATCCCTCTAGCTAACTATGGCTACACCTTC CASSIPLANYGYTF
- TRBJ1-3 TRBV4-1 - TGCGCCAGCAGCCCGGGGAGCCTGGAGAGCACCATATATTTT CASSPGSLESTIYF
- TRBJ1-2 TRBV30 - TGTGCCTGGATCTGGGCCCAACCAAACTATGGCTACACCTTC CAWIWAQPNYGYTF
once TRBJ1-1 TRBV3-1/TRBV3-2 - TGTGCCAGCAGCCAAGTTACAGACACTGAAGCTTTCTTT CASSQVTDTEAFF
- TRBJ1-5 TRBV2 - TGTGCCAGCCTTACGGACAACAATCAGCCCCAGCATTTT CASLTDNNQPQHF
- TRBJ1-2 TRBV5-6 - TGTGCCAGCTACAGGGACTATGGCTACACCTTC CASYRDYGYTF
- TRBJ2-1 TRBV27 TRBD2 TGTGCCAGCAGTACACGGACTAGCGGGGGGGCCGATGAGCAGTTCTTC CASSTRTSGGADEQFF